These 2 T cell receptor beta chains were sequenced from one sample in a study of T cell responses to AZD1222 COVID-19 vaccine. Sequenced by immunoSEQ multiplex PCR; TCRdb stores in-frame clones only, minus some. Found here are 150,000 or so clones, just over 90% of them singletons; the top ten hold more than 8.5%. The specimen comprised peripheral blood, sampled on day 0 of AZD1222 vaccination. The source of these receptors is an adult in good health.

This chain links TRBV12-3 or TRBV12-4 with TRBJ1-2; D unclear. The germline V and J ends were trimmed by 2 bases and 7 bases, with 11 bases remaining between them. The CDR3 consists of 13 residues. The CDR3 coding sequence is TGTGCCAGCAGTTTAACGCCGAATGGTGGCTACACCTTC. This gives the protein CASSLTPNGGYTF.

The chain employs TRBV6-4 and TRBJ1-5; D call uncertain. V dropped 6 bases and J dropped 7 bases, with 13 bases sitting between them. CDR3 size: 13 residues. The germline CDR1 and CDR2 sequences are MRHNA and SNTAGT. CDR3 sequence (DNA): TGTGCCAGCAGAAAAGACCAGCAACAGCCCCAGCATTTT. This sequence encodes CASRKDQQQPQHF.